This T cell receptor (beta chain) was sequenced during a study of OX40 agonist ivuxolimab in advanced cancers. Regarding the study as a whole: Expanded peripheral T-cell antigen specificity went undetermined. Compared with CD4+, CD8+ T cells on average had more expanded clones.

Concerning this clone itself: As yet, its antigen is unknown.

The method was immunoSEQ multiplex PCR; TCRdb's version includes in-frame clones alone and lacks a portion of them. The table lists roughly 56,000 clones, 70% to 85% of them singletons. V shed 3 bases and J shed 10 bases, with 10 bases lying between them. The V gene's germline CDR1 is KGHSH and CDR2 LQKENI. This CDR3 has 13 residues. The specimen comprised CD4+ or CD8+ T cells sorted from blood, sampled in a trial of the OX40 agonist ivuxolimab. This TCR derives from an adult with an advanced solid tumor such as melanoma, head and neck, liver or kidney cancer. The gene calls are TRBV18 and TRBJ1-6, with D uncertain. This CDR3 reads CASSPRDRSPLHF. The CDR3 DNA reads TGTGCCAGCTCACCTAGGGATAGATCACCCCTCCACTTT.